What follows are 3 T cell receptor beta chains derived from one specimen sequenced in a study of blood T cells in healthy people across ages. The second PCR ran 7 to 11 cycles with a sample-barcoded 5' primer and J-beta primers. MiXCR was run by TCRdb on the 5' RACE reads, yielding one entry per CDR3 protein. The data contain about 900,000 distinct CDR3 sequences, 45% to 50% of them singletons. Sequencing was performed on blood. The receptors derive from a man aged 30-40 years in good health.

CDR3 protein: CASRGQEHTIYF. In DNA, the CDR3 is TGTGCCAGTCGCGGGCAGGAACACACCATATATTTT. This chain links TRBV7-2 with TRBJ1-3; the D is unclear. The germline CDR1 and CDR2 sequences are SGHTA and FQGNSA. V lost 9 bases to trimming and J lost 8 bases, with 14 bases between them. This CDR3 is built from 12 residues.

This clonotype was seen many times. The V call is TRBV9, the J call TRBJ2-5; TRBD1 aligns across 10 bases. This CDR3 comprises 16 residues. Trimming cost V 0 bases and J 5 bases; bases outside gene matches: 7. CDR1 is SGDLS and CDR2 is YYNGEE in the germline V gene. The CDR3 protein is CASSVGTGGLWETQYF. CDR3 bases: TGTGCCAGCAGCGTAGGGACAGGGGGATTGTGGGAGACCCAGTACTTC.

V gene TRBV28 combines with J gene TRBJ1-4; D remains unclear. V was clipped by 5 bases and J by 4 bases, with 14 bases between them. This CDR3 has 15 residues. The germline gives CDR1 MDHEN, CDR2 SYDVKM. This CDR3 is CASSPPARYNEKLFF. The CDR3 region has the DNA TGTGCCAGCAGTCCCCCCGCCAGGTATAATGAAAAACTGTTTTTT. Filled out from reference TRBV28 and TRBJ1-4, the complete variable domain reads DVKVTQSSRYLVKRTGEKVFLECVQDMDHENMFWYRQDPGLGLRLIYFSYDVKMKEKGDIPEGYSVSREKKERFSLILESASTNQTSMYLCASSPPARYNEKLFFGSGTQLSVL.